This is a list of T cell receptor beta chains from one sample in a study of molecular identifiers for immune sequencing clone quantification. TCRdb redid the calling of the PCR reads with MiXCR, one entry per CDR3 protein. The sample carries a few hundred thousand distinct CDR3 sequences, roughly a quarter recorded once. Source material: naive CD8+ T cells from blood, with Jurkat cell RNA spiked in. Receptors were obtained from a human donor in good health. Some libraries in this study had Jurkat cell RNA spiked in. CDR3s include the opening cysteine and the closing phenylalanine or tryptophan.

>TRBV27
CASSLRLGPLSYNEQFF
>TRBV29-1
CSVEEAGRTNTGELFF
>TRBV6-5
CASSPGPETQYF
>TRBV7-9
CASSHRGYEQYF
>TRBV19
CASSMPVGSGANVLTF
>TRBV19
CASSIAFNEKLFF
>TRBV5-6
CASSAWETQHF
>TRBV2
CASSYNTVGQPQHF
>TRBV13
CARRLSGAGSSGQYF
>TRBV5-8
CASSSRTSGSADTQYF
>TRBV6-5
CASSYVRSNQPQHF
>TRBV29-1
CSVGSGLGPYEQYF
>TRBV12-3/TRBV12-4
CASTSSGTAQRASTDTQYF
>TRBV12-3/TRBV12-4
CASSPSLGGTEAFF
>TRBV12-3/TRBV12-4
CASSSSSETQYF
>TRBV29-1
CSVEGNLAGAAGETQYF
>TRBV27
CASSVGQTAYEQYF
>TRBV29-1
CSAEEGDKGTYEQYF
>TRBV6-2/TRBV6-3
CASSYYRSYGYTF
>TRBV20-1
CSARGSRGGQQGPREQYF
>TRBV14
CASSHVRGSEQFF
>TRBV4-2
CASSQDNSYSTDTQYF
>TRBV12-3/TRBV12-4
CASSGSPRTSGDQETQYF
>TRBV6-5
CASKTELAGADTQYF
>TRBV7-9
CASSLRPGVLSSYNEQFF
>TRBV11-2
CASSLERGHTEAFF
>TRBV13
CASSNGQGEDTQYF
>TRBV6-2/TRBV6-3
CARSRVAEAFF
>TRBV12-3/TRBV12-4
CASSLIRAEGYAF
>TRBV9
CASSGNREQGEAFF
>TRBV15
CATSSFPDLLGANVLTF
>TRBV30
CAWSSLMGQGHQKLFF
>TRBV30
CAWAIAGLTDTQYF
>TRBV7-6
CASSLLSDEAFF
>TRBV4-1
CASSQRSRRNTEAFF
>TRBV5-1
CASSPPLTYERYF
>TRBV5-1
CASSFGQGAVIPTDTQYF
>TRBV27
CASSLGGATEAFF
>TRBV28
CANKQTGGWTDTQYF
>TRBV3-1
CASSQTGTSGRALTNEQFF
>TRBV6-2/TRBV6-3
CACSYFDIQYF
>TRBV20-1
CSAPVFRSNYGYTF
>TRBV6-2/TRBV6-3
CASSPQGGGDQPQHF
>TRBV30
CAWNSGGIEQYF
>TRBV2
CASSSSWGMPYNEQFF
>TRBV6-5
CASSYGQGSHEQYF
>TRBV19
CASSITGANTGELFF
>TRBV20-1
CSARDNGLGSYEQYF
>TRBV7-9
CASRPRDTNTGELFF
>TRBV12-3/TRBV12-4
CASRSDRSPSTDTQYF
>TRBV5-1
CASSLSTGGPYTEAFF
>TRBV4-1
CASSLAIYNEQFF
>TRBV30
CAWSVGLASYNEQFF
>TRBV14
CASSQDGENTEAFF
>TRBV7-9
CASSAVASGSSDTQYF
>TRBV4-1
CASSQNRDEQYF
>TRBV6-2/TRBV6-3
CASSYGTSLFQYF
>TRBV7-9
CASSLSGNQPQHF